A selection of T cell receptor beta chains follows, all from one sample in a study of blood T cell repertoires in COVID-19. Repertoires were generated with immunoSEQ multiplex PCR, while TCRdb's copy carries only in-frame clones and drops some. The sample includes about 170,000 clones, around 85% seen only once; the top ten take approximately 1.3%. The sample was peripheral blood. The receptors originated from a man aged 60-69 years who had recovered from COVID-19. Both conserved end residues are part of each CDR3. Fields, in order: CDR3 DNA, CDR3 protein, clone size, CDR3 length, J gene, D gene, V gene. The D gene is left open where the match is weak. Clone size is stated in some rows and not others, as once, few, many or a class when expanded.

CDR3 DNA: TGTGCCAGCAGCGTAGAGGTAGGGGGTGGGGATATCATTCAGTACTTC
CDR3 protein: CASSVEVGGGDIIQYF
clone size: .
CDR3 length: 16
J gene: TRBJ2-4
D gene: .
V gene: TRBV9

CDR3 DNA: TGTGCCAGCATCAGAAAGTGGCGACCGGGATCCTATGGCTACACCTTC
CDR3 protein: CASIRKWRPGSYGYTF
clone size: .
CDR3 length: 16
J gene: TRBJ1-2
D gene: .
V gene: TRBV28

CDR3 DNA: TGTGCCAGCAGCGTTCAGGGAACAGATGGCTACACCTTC
CDR3 protein: CASSVQGTDGYTF
clone size: .
CDR3 length: 13
J gene: TRBJ1-2
D gene: .
V gene: TRBV9

CDR3 DNA: TGTGCCAGCAGCTTACAAGCGGGGGGCTCCACAGATACGCAGTATTTT
CDR3 protein: CASSLQAGGSTDTQYF
clone size: .
CDR3 length: 16
J gene: TRBJ2-3
D gene: TRBD2
V gene: TRBV7-9

CDR3 DNA: TGTGCCAGCAGCAACCCAATGGGGACAGGGAACCCCTCCTTC
CDR3 protein: CASSNPMGTGNPSF
clone size: .
CDR3 length: 14
J gene: TRBJ1-2
D gene: TRBD1
V gene: TRBV7-3

CDR3 DNA: TGTGCCAGCAGCTTTTACTGGGAGGCCAATGAGCAGTTCTTC
CDR3 protein: CASSFYWEANEQFF
clone size: .
CDR3 length: 14
J gene: TRBJ2-1
D gene: .
V gene: TRBV9

CDR3 DNA: TGTGCCAGCAGACCGGGACAGGCGCATGAAAAACTGTTTTTT
CDR3 protein: CASRPGQAHEKLFF
clone size: once
CDR3 length: 14
J gene: TRBJ1-4
D gene: TRBD1
V gene: TRBV7-2

CDR3 DNA: TGTGCCAGCAGTCCCGGGACAGGGGTATACAATGAGCAGTTCTTC
CDR3 protein: CASSPGTGVYNEQFF
clone size: .
CDR3 length: 15
J gene: TRBJ2-1
D gene: TRBD1
V gene: TRBV5-5

CDR3 DNA: TGTGCCAGCAGTACCCGGACAGCTTATCAGCCCCAGCATTTT
CDR3 protein: CASSTRTAYQPQHF
clone size: few
CDR3 length: 14
J gene: TRBJ1-5
D gene: .
V gene: TRBV6-2/TRBV6-3

CDR3 DNA: TGTGCCACCCGGGACAGGGGACGTAGCAATCAGCCCCAGCATTTT
CDR3 protein: CATRDRGRSNQPQHF
clone size: .
CDR3 length: 15
J gene: TRBJ1-5
D gene: TRBD1
V gene: TRBV19

CDR3 DNA: TGTGCCAGCTCACCGCAACCCGGGGGGTCCGGGAACGAGCAGTACTTC
CDR3 protein: CASSPQPGGSGNEQYF
clone size: .
CDR3 length: 16
J gene: TRBJ2-7
D gene: TRBD2
V gene: TRBV18

CDR3 DNA: TGTGCCAGCAGCGTAGTCGGAGGGGCGAATTCACCCCTCCACTTT
CDR3 protein: CASSVVGGANSPLHF
clone size: few
CDR3 length: 15
J gene: TRBJ1-6
D gene: .
V gene: TRBV9

CDR3 DNA: TGTGCCAGCAGCGTAGAGGACCGGGGGACAGTAGCCTTCGGCTACACCTTC
CDR3 protein: CASSVEDRGTVAFGYTF
clone size: .
CDR3 length: 17
J gene: TRBJ1-2
D gene: TRBD1
V gene: TRBV9

CDR3 DNA: TGTGCCAGCAGCCAACTTACAGCCTACGAGCAGTACTTC
CDR3 protein: CASSQLTAYEQYF
clone size: .
CDR3 length: 13
J gene: TRBJ2-7
D gene: .
V gene: TRBV3-1/TRBV3-2

CDR3 DNA: TGCGCCAGCAGCCAGGGAGGGACAATTAGCTATGGCTACACCTTC
CDR3 protein: CASSQGGTISYGYTF
clone size: few
CDR3 length: 15
J gene: TRBJ1-2
D gene: .
V gene: TRBV4-3

CDR3 DNA: TGTGCCAGCAGCTTAGAGGGGCAGCTCTACAATGAGCAGTTCTTC
CDR3 protein: CASSLEGQLYNEQFF
clone size: .
CDR3 length: 15
J gene: TRBJ2-1
D gene: .
V gene: TRBV11-2

CDR3 DNA: TGTGCCAGCAGTGAGGGGACAGGGGGCGAATTGTATGAAAAACTGTTTTTT
CDR3 protein: CASSEGTGGELYEKLFF
clone size: .
CDR3 length: 17
J gene: TRBJ1-4
D gene: TRBD1
V gene: TRBV6-1

CDR3 DNA: TGTGCCAGCAGCTTAGCGCGGGGGCGCACAGATACGCAGTATTTT
CDR3 protein: CASSLARGRTDTQYF
clone size: .
CDR3 length: 15
J gene: TRBJ2-3
D gene: .
V gene: TRBV7-8

CDR3 DNA: TGTGCCAGCAGCCAAGGGGACAGGGAAGTAGGCTACACCTTC
CDR3 protein: CASSQGDREVGYTF
clone size: many
CDR3 length: 14
J gene: TRBJ1-2
D gene: TRBD1
V gene: TRBV7-2

CDR3 DNA: TGCGCCAGCAGCCATGAAGGGAGCACTGAAGCTTTCTTT
CDR3 protein: CASSHEGSTEAFF
clone size: .
CDR3 length: 13
J gene: TRBJ1-1
D gene: .
V gene: TRBV5-1

CDR3 DNA: TGTGCCAGCAGCTTAGAAGGCGGGGGGGCGGGAGATACGCAGTATTTT
CDR3 protein: CASSLEGGGAGDTQYF
clone size: .
CDR3 length: 16
J gene: TRBJ2-3
D gene: TRBD2
V gene: TRBV7-8

CDR3 DNA: TGTGCCACCACAGACGGAGACACAGATACGCAGTATTTT
CDR3 protein: CATTDGDTDTQYF
clone size: .
CDR3 length: 13
J gene: TRBJ2-3
D gene: .
V gene: TRBV24-1

CDR3 DNA: TGTGCCAGCAGTTTCCTGTCAGGCACAGATACGCAGTATTTT
CDR3 protein: CASSFLSGTDTQYF
clone size: few
CDR3 length: 14
J gene: TRBJ2-3
D gene: .
V gene: TRBV28

CDR3 DNA: TGTGCCACCAGAGAGGCTACAACTTACAATGAGCAGTTCTTC
CDR3 protein: CATREATTYNEQFF
clone size: .
CDR3 length: 14
J gene: TRBJ2-1
D gene: .
V gene: TRBV19

CDR3 DNA: TGTGCCAGCAGCCAATCACTTCAAGAGACCCAGTACTTC
CDR3 protein: CASSQSLQETQYF
clone size: .
CDR3 length: 13
J gene: TRBJ2-5
D gene: .
V gene: TRBV3-1/TRBV3-2

CDR3 DNA: TGTGCCAGCACCCTCAGGGTGGGCGCTGAAGCTTTCTTT
CDR3 protein: CASTLRVGAEAFF
clone size: .
CDR3 length: 13
J gene: TRBJ1-1
D gene: .
V gene: TRBV12-3/TRBV12-4

CDR3 DNA: TGTGCCAGCAGCCCCTCGGACAGGGGACTCTACGAGCAGTACTTC
CDR3 protein: CASSPSDRGLYEQYF
clone size: .
CDR3 length: 15
J gene: TRBJ2-7
D gene: TRBD1
V gene: TRBV6-5

CDR3 DNA: TGTGCCAGCAGCCCGCGGGGGGCGGACACCGGGGAGCTGTTTTTT
CDR3 protein: CASSPRGADTGELFF
clone size: few
CDR3 length: 15
J gene: TRBJ2-2
D gene: TRBD2
V gene: TRBV7-3

CDR3 DNA: TGTGCCAGCAGTCCCCGGGGACAGCCCCAGCATTTT
CDR3 protein: CASSPRGQPQHF
clone size: .
CDR3 length: 12
J gene: TRBJ1-5
D gene: .
V gene: TRBV6-2/TRBV6-3

CDR3 DNA: TGCGCCAGCAGCTTGGGGGCTGACAGGTTTAATGAAAAACTGTTTTTT
CDR3 protein: CASSLGADRFNEKLFF
clone size: .
CDR3 length: 16
J gene: TRBJ1-4
D gene: .
V gene: TRBV5-1

CDR3 DNA: TGTGCCACCAGATTGACAGCTGGAGACGCTGAAGCTTTCTTT
CDR3 protein: CATRLTAGDAEAFF
clone size: .
CDR3 length: 14
J gene: TRBJ1-1
D gene: .
V gene: TRBV15

CDR3 DNA: TGTGCCTGGAGTCCTGGCCACCTTTACACCTTC
CDR3 protein: CAWSPGHLYTF
clone size: .
CDR3 length: 11
J gene: TRBJ1-2
D gene: .
V gene: TRBV30

CDR3 DNA: TGTGCCAGCAGCCTGCCGGGGGGTTACAATGAGCAGTTCTTC
CDR3 protein: CASSLPGGYNEQFF
clone size: .
CDR3 length: 14
J gene: TRBJ2-1
D gene: TRBD2
V gene: TRBV3-1/TRBV3-2

CDR3 DNA: TGCGCCAGCAGACAGGAGCGGGGGTCAGATACGCAGTATTTT
CDR3 protein: CASRQERGSDTQYF
clone size: .
CDR3 length: 14
J gene: TRBJ2-3
D gene: TRBD2
V gene: TRBV5-1

CDR3 DNA: TGTGCCAGTACGGAGGCGGGGGCCTTAATCCAAGAGACCCAGTACTTC
CDR3 protein: CASTEAGALIQETQYF
clone size: .
CDR3 length: 16
J gene: TRBJ2-5
D gene: .
V gene: TRBV19

CDR3 DNA: TGCGCCAGCAGCCAAGACTCGGGACTAGCGGGGGAGCTCGCATACAATGAGCAGTTCTTC
CDR3 protein: CASSQDSGLAGELAYNEQFF
clone size: .
CDR3 length: 20
J gene: TRBJ2-1
D gene: TRBD2
V gene: TRBV4-3

CDR3 DNA: TGTGCCAGCAGCCCTGGGGGTCAGGGAGGTAACACCATATATTTT
CDR3 protein: CASSPGGQGGNTIYF
clone size: .
CDR3 length: 15
J gene: TRBJ1-3
D gene: .
V gene: TRBV5-4

CDR3 DNA: TGTGCCATCATGGCAGGGGGTGGAAACACCATATATTTT
CDR3 protein: CAIMAGGGNTIYF
clone size: .
CDR3 length: 13
J gene: TRBJ1-3
D gene: TRBD1
V gene: TRBV10-3

CDR3 DNA: TGTGCCACCAGCAGAGATCAGGGATGGACTGAAGCTTTCTTT
CDR3 protein: CATSRDQGWTEAFF
clone size: .
CDR3 length: 14
J gene: TRBJ1-1
D gene: .
V gene: TRBV15

CDR3 DNA: TGTGCCAGTAGTATAGCCCGGACAGGAAAAAACTATGGCTACACCTTC
CDR3 protein: CASSIARTGKNYGYTF
clone size: once
CDR3 length: 16
J gene: TRBJ1-2
D gene: TRBD1
V gene: TRBV19

CDR3 DNA: TGTGCCAGCAGCTCCTCGGGGGGAGCCTTGGGCACAGATACGCAGTATTTT
CDR3 protein: CASSSSGGALGTDTQYF
clone size: .
CDR3 length: 17
J gene: TRBJ2-3
D gene: TRBD2
V gene: TRBV7-3

CDR3 DNA: TGTGCCAGCAGCCCGACCCGGGACTGGGTGGGGAATGAGCAGTTCTTC
CDR3 protein: CASSPTRDWVGNEQFF
clone size: .
CDR3 length: 16
J gene: TRBJ2-1
D gene: .
V gene: TRBV11-2

CDR3 DNA: TGTGCCAGCAGCCCTAGGATGGGAGATACGCAGTATTTT
CDR3 protein: CASSPRMGDTQYF
clone size: .
CDR3 length: 13
J gene: TRBJ2-3
D gene: .
V gene: TRBV7-2

CDR3 DNA: TGTGCCAGCAGCTTACGTCTGGGAGAGGGCAATCAGCCCCAGCATTTT
CDR3 protein: CASSLRLGEGNQPQHF
clone size: .
CDR3 length: 16
J gene: TRBJ1-5
D gene: .
V gene: TRBV7-2

CDR3 DNA: TGTGCCAGCTCACCGGCCCAGGGAGGCTATGGCTACACCTTC
CDR3 protein: CASSPAQGGYGYTF
clone size: few
CDR3 length: 14
J gene: TRBJ1-2
D gene: .
V gene: TRBV18

CDR3 DNA: TGTGCCAGCAAGAGGGAGCACACAGATACGCAGTATTTT
CDR3 protein: CASKREHTDTQYF
clone size: .
CDR3 length: 13
J gene: TRBJ2-3
D gene: .
V gene: TRBV27

CDR3 DNA: TGCGCCAGCAGCCAAGGTGGCGGGGGCTCCACAGATACGCAGTATTTT
CDR3 protein: CASSQGGGGSTDTQYF
clone size: .
CDR3 length: 16
J gene: TRBJ2-3
D gene: .
V gene: TRBV4-3

CDR3 DNA: TGTGCCAGCAGCCAGGGGAGTGTGGAGACCCAGTACTTC
CDR3 protein: CASSQGSVETQYF
clone size: .
CDR3 length: 13
J gene: TRBJ2-5
D gene: .
V gene: TRBV7-9

CDR3 DNA: TGTGCCAGCAGCCCAACTCGAGAACAGTACTCCAATGGCTACACCTTC
CDR3 protein: CASSPTREQYSNGYTF
clone size: once
CDR3 length: 16
J gene: TRBJ1-2
D gene: .
V gene: TRBV7-2

CDR3 DNA: TGTGCCAGCAGTGAATCGACGGGATTTAACTACGAGCAGTACTTC
CDR3 protein: CASSESTGFNYEQYF
clone size: .
CDR3 length: 15
J gene: TRBJ2-7
D gene: .
V gene: TRBV6-1

CDR3 DNA: TGTGCCAGCAGCCCGAACGGACAGGGTTTCTACGAGCAGTACTTC
CDR3 protein: CASSPNGQGFYEQYF
clone size: .
CDR3 length: 15
J gene: TRBJ2-7
D gene: TRBD1
V gene: TRBV11-2

CDR3 DNA: TGTGCCAGCAGTTACTCGATGGAGGGGCGGTACACCTTC
CDR3 protein: CASSYSMEGRYTF
clone size: .
CDR3 length: 13
J gene: TRBJ1-2
D gene: .
V gene: TRBV6-6

CDR3 DNA: TGTGCCAGCAGCCAAGCAGGGATGAACACTGAAGCTTTCTTT
CDR3 protein: CASSQAGMNTEAFF
clone size: .
CDR3 length: 14
J gene: TRBJ1-1
D gene: .
V gene: TRBV3-1/TRBV3-2

CDR3 DNA: TGTGCCAGCAGTTACGGACCAGGGGTTGGAGACACCATATATTTT
CDR3 protein: CASSYGPGVGDTIYF
clone size: .
CDR3 length: 15
J gene: TRBJ1-3
D gene: .
V gene: TRBV6-5

CDR3 DNA: TGTGCCAGCAGCTTAACCTTCACAGGGTCCTATGGCTACACCTTC
CDR3 protein: CASSLTFTGSYGYTF
clone size: .
CDR3 length: 15
J gene: TRBJ1-2
D gene: .
V gene: TRBV7-8

CDR3 DNA: TGTGCCAGCAGCGACTATAGCGGGGGTCCCCAAGAGACCCAGTACTTC
CDR3 protein: CASSDYSGGPQETQYF
clone size: .
CDR3 length: 16
J gene: TRBJ2-5
D gene: TRBD2
V gene: TRBV4-2

CDR3 DNA: TGTGCCAGCAGTTACTCGATAGGGGAGGCTGAAGCTTTCTTT
CDR3 protein: CASSYSIGEAEAFF
clone size: .
CDR3 length: 14
J gene: TRBJ1-1
D gene: .
V gene: TRBV6-6

CDR3 DNA: TGTGCCATCGGTGCCGAGGCGGGGGTGGCAGATACGCAGTATTTT
CDR3 protein: CAIGAEAGVADTQYF
clone size: .
CDR3 length: 15
J gene: TRBJ2-3
D gene: TRBD2
V gene: TRBV10-3

CDR3 DNA: TGTGCCAGCAGTTCAACCACAGGAGGCTACACCTTC
CDR3 protein: CASSSTTGGYTF
clone size: few
CDR3 length: 12
J gene: TRBJ1-2
D gene: .
V gene: TRBV6-4